This TCR beta chain was sequenced for a study of blood T cell repertoires in COVID-19. Study background: Acute and convalescent COVID-19 samples came from the United States, Italy and Spain.

Donors were grouped by their self-reported clinical history. Germline V CDR1 and CDR2: SGHAT, FQDESV (reference sequence). The length of the CDR3 is 16 residues. The ends lost 5 bases at V and 2 bases at J; junction bases unmatched: 9. Produced via immunoSEQ multiplex PCR; TCRdb's table is partial and in-frame only. This table holds under 450,000 clones, roughly 80% found once. The V call is TRBV11-1, the J call TRBJ2-3; TRBD2 matches at 8 bases. This clonotype originated in a woman between 50 and 59 years old who had recovered from COVID-19. Source material: PBMCs or T cells enriched from blood (not recorded which). The CDR3 loop reads CASSRGGGTFTDTQYF. The CDR3 DNA reads as TGTGCCAGCAGCCGGGGGGGCGGAACTTTCACAGATACGCAGTATTTT.